Each of the 20 T cell receptor beta chains below was sequenced from the same sample in a study of T-cell memory formation after mild COVID-19. TCRdb itself ran the 5' RACE reads through MiXCR, one entry per CDR3 protein. The sample shows approximately 240,000 distinct CDR3 sequences, 15% to 20% of them seen only once. Sequencing input: PBMCs or a T cell subset sorted from them (not recorded which). The receptor source for this set is a man aged 18-30 years who had mild COVID-19 (a few samples of this study predate the infection). Cell type and time point are not known.

This chain links TRBV29-1 with TRBJ2-7, with D tentatively TRBD1 (6 bases). The germline gives CDR1 SQVTM, CDR2 ANQGSEA. The V gene lost 6 bases and the J gene lost 5 bases, with 17 bases spanning the gap. The CDR3 consists of 13 residues. The CDR3 protein is CSVPGQLDHEQYF. In nucleotides, the CDR3 is TGCAGCGTACCCGGACAGCTTGACCACGAGCAGTACTTC.

This clonotype was seen a handful of times. This chain joins TRBV12-3 or TRBV12-4 and TRBJ1-1; D is unresolved. Trimming removed 3 bases at V and 10 bases at J, with 12 bases between. This CDR3 has 12 residues. The DNA for the CDR3 is TGTGCCAGCAGTTTTGGCGAAGGTTTAGCTTTCTTT. This gives the protein CASSFGEGLAFF.

The chain links TRBV6-2 or TRBV6-3 to TRBJ2-1; 8 bases are shared with TRBD2. This CDR3 is 14 amino acids long. The germline V gene has CDR1 MNHEY and CDR2 SVGEGT. V lost 6 bases to trimming and J lost 4 bases; unmatched junction nucleotides: 5. CDR3 bases: TGTGCCAGCAGAGCCAGCGGGGGTTACAATGAGCAGTTCTTC. Its protein is CASRASGGYNEQFF.

The genes are TRBV7-3 and TRBJ2-2, with D perhaps being TRBD1 or TRBD2 (5 bases each). This CDR3 is 15 amino acids long. CDR1 SGHTA and CDR2 FQGTGA come from the germline V gene. Trimming removed 3 bases from V and 1 base from J, with 9 bases in between. This CDR3 reads CASSFGTENTGELFF. Written as DNA, the CDR3 is TGTGCCAGCAGCTTCGGGACGGAGAACACCGGGGAGCTGTTTTTT.

This clonotype came up a few times. The genes are TRBV5-1 and TRBJ1-1, with unresolved D. CDR1 and CDR2 from the germline V gene are SGHRS and YFSETQ. V was cut by 1 base and J by 1 base, with 8 bases left in between. The CDR3 totals 14 residues. The CDR3 bases are TGCGCCAGCAGCTTGCAATCCGCGAACACTGAAGCTTTCTTT. It encodes CASSLQSANTEAFF.

The chain combines TRBV7-9 with TRBJ2-5, with a tentative D call TRBD2 (6 bases). The V gene's germline CDR1 is SEHNR and CDR2 FQNEAQ (reference sequence). The CDR3 has 14 amino acids. V dropped 2 bases and J dropped 4 bases, with 11 bases sitting between them. For the CDR3, the DNA is TGTGCCAGCAGCTTATCGGGGGACGGAGAGACCCAGTACTTC. It is translated as CASSLSGDGETQYF.

This clonotype was seen a few times. This chain uses TRBV7-3 with TRBJ1-1; D is possibly TRBD1 (5 bases). This CDR3 is built from 14 residues. Trimming left V 0 bases short and J 8 bases short, with 13 bases between. Germline CDR1 reads SGHTA; CDR2 reads FQGTGA. The CDR3 nucleotides read TGTGCCAGCAGCTTAACTGCAGGGTCGAGAGAAGCTTTCTTT. Translated, it gives CASSLTAGSREAFF.

This clonotype was seen more than once but under ten times. This rearrangement joins TRBV5-1 to TRBJ1-4; D gene ambiguous. Germline V gene lookup returns CDR1 SGHRS and CDR2 YFSETQ. The CDR3 sequence is 13 residues long. Trimming pared 0 bases from V and 7 bases from J, leaving 7 bases between. CDR3 sequence (DNA): TGCGCCAGCAGCTTGGGTGACGGTGAAAAACTGTTTTTT. This translates into CASSLGDGEKLFF.

The gene calls are TRBV4-1 and TRBJ1-4; 10 nucleotides line up with TRBD1. The V gene's germline CDR1 is MGHRA and CDR2 YSYEKL. The V gene end was trimmed by 6 bases and the J gene end by 5 bases; junction bases not matched to a gene: 6. The CDR3 extends over 15 amino acids. CDR3 bases: TGCGCCAGCAGACACCCGACAGGGGGCAATGAAAAACTGTTTTTT. Amino acids: CASRHPTGGNEKLFF.

This clonotype was observed at least ten times. The V gene is TRBV7-2, the J gene TRBJ2-1; D is perhaps TRBD2 (5 bases). The CDR3 has 15 residues. Germline V gene lookup returns CDR1 SGHTA and CDR2 FQGNSA. Trimming stripped 2 bases from V and 0 bases from J, with 8 bases between. The CDR3 reads CASSLRGSSYNEQFF. In DNA, the CDR3 is TGTGCCAGCAGCTTAAGAGGGAGCTCCTACAATGAGCAGTTCTTC.

CDR3 sequence (DNA): TGTGCCAGCAGCTTAGAGTGGGAGGGGCTCTACGAGCAGTACTTC. It codes for CASSLEWEGLYEQYF. The gene calls are TRBV7-8 and TRBJ2-7; 7 bases match TRBD2. This CDR3 spans 15 amino acids. With V trimmed by 1 base and J by 3 bases, 6 bases remained unmatched. Germline V gene sequence: CDR1 SGHVS, CDR2 FQNEAQ.

The chain combines TRBV9 with TRBJ1-6, with D unclear. The germline gives CDR1 SGDLS, CDR2 YYNGEE. V was pared by 1 base and J by 0 bases, with 11 bases between. This CDR3 has 17 amino acids. CDR3 amino acids: CASSVSVDTSYNSPLHF. As DNA, the CDR3 is TGTGCCAGCAGCGTATCGGTTGATACCTCCTATAATTCACCCCTCCACTTT.

The genes are TRBV10-3 and TRBJ1-1, with D unresolved. Deletions cut 4 bases from V and 2 bases from J, with 5 bases between. The CDR3 length is 12 residues. CDR1 and CDR2 from the germline V gene are ENHRY and SYGVKD. CDR3 coding DNA: TGTGCCATCAGTGCGTCCAACACTGAAGCTTTCTTT. This codes for CAISASNTEAFF.

The chain uses TRBV11-2 and TRBJ2-5; 8 nucleotides line up with TRBD1. Per the germline V gene, CDR1 is SGHAT and CDR2 is FQNNGV. V shed 4 bases, J shed 4 bases, and the junction held 2 bases outside the gene matches. The CDR3 has 13 amino acids. This chain's CDR3 is CASSSDRVETQYF. The CDR3 bases are TGTGCCAGCAGCTCGGACAGGGTAGAGACCCAGTACTTC.

This clonotype was observed at least ten times. The chain couples TRBV6-2 or TRBV6-3 to TRBJ2-1; 8 bases align to TRBD1. The V segment lost 7 bases and the J segment 0 bases; nucleotides outside the gene matches: 11. Per the germline V gene, CDR1 is MNHEY and CDR2 is SVGEGT. The CDR3 loop spans 17 amino acids. CDR3 in DNA: TGTGCCAGCACCGATAAGGACAGGGTGAGCTCCTACAATGAGCAGTTCTTC. Protein sequence: CASTDKDRVSSYNEQFF.

This rearrangement joins TRBV7-2 to TRBJ1-3; TRBD1 matches 7 bases. The CDR3 consists of 16 residues. CDR1 SGHTA and CDR2 FQGNSA come from the germline V gene. With V trimmed by 1 base and J by 1 base, 4 bases remained unmatched. The CDR3 coding sequence is TGTGCCAGCAGCTTAGTCCCGACAGGGTCTGGAAACACCATATATTTT. Translation gives CASSLVPTGSGNTIYF. Combining the CDR3 with reference TRBV7-2 and TRBJ1-3 gives the whole variable domain GAGVSQSPSNKVTEKGKDVELRCDPISGHTALYWYRQSLGQGLEFLIYFQGNSAPDKSGLPSDRFSAERTGGSVSTLTIQRTQQEDSAVYLCASSLVPTGSGNTIYFGEGSWLTVV.

The chain recombines TRBV24-1 with TRBJ2-5; TRBD1 might be the D (6 bases). V gave up 9 bases and J gave up 1 base, with 11 bases separating them. Germline-derived CDR1 and CDR2 are KGHDR and SFDVKD. The length of the CDR3 is 13 residues. The CDR3 protein is CATGGQTQETQYF. The CDR3, as DNA: TGTGCCACCGGAGGACAGACCCAAGAGACCCAGTACTTC.

The chain couples TRBV29-1 to TRBJ2-2; D not certain. With 2 bases removed from V and 0 bases from J, the gap between germline ends came to 7 bases. The CDR3 sequence is 14 residues long. CDR1 SQVTM and CDR2 ANQGSEA come from the germline V gene. Written as DNA, the CDR3 is TGCAGCGTTGAATCGACTCCGAACACCGGGGAGCTGTTTTTT. Amino acid sequence: CSVESTPNTGELFF.

The chain uses TRBV5-1 and TRBJ2-6; TRBD2 agrees at 8 bases. This CDR3 is 18 amino acids long. Trimming cost V 3 bases and J 0 bases; bases outside gene matches: 8. The V gene's germline CDR1 is SGHRS and CDR2 YFSETQ. CDR3 in DNA: TGCGCCAGCAGCTCCTGGCTAGCGGGTCGCTCTGGGGCCAACGTCCTGACTTTC. Residues: CASSSWLAGRSGANVLTF.

CDR3 loop: CSARWQWTTPGDTQYF. In nucleotides, the CDR3 is TGCAGTGCTAGGTGGCAATGGACCACGCCGGGAGATACGCAGTATTTT. The J gene is TRBJ2-3, the V gene TRBV20-1; D is uncertain. V lost 3 bases to trimming and J lost 5 bases, with 21 bases between them. CDR3 length equals 16 residues. The germline CDR1 and CDR2 sequences are DFQATT and SNEGSKA (reference sequence).